Listed here is a single TCR beta chain. Its specificity is unknown. This sample stems from a study of identical twins. The junction had 19 bases not matched to a gene; V was cut back by 8 bases and J by 4 bases. CDR1 SNHLY and CDR2 FYNNEI come from the germline V gene. The CDR3 runs 18 residues. Template switching added a universal primer binding site, and final cDNA carried unique molecular identifiers. Each CDR3 protein gets one entry after TCRdb re-called the 5' RACE reads with MiXCR. Of around 650,000 distinct CDR3 sequences listed, around 7.5% are singletons. Findings and caveats of the study: Findings depended on cross-sectional statistics rather than tracking the same donors. Invariant T cells like MAIT and iNKT could partly confound the zero-insertion analyses.

Another study also made use of these data, one on yellow fever vaccine responses in identical twins.

The sequenced sample was PBMCs. This TCR came from a woman aged 18 to 35 in good health. J is TRBJ2-2 and V is TRBV2, with 7 bases lining up with TRBD1. The CDR3 DNA sequence: TGTGCCAGCTGTTTAAGGGGGCCCCAGGGGGTGGCCACCGGGGAGCTGTTTTTT. It is translated as CASCLRGPQGVATGELFF.